Each of the 15 T cell receptor beta chains below was sequenced from the same sample in a study of human T cells and chemical hapten exposure. TCRdb re-called the RACE reads through MiXCR, storing one row per CDR3 protein. The table shows under 150,000 distinct CDR3 sequences, with 9% to 13% occurring only once. Regarding time point: patch test 1, 2 weeks after DPC sensitization. This sample's treatment: therapeutic diphenylcyclopropenone sensitization with weekly scalp DPC. Material: whole blood, obtained in connection with sensitization to the hapten diphenylcyclopropenone (DPC). The receptors stem from a woman in her fifties or sixties with alopecia areata. Some clones in this sample may be carry-over from other donors' samples.

This clonotype was recorded many times. This chain connects TRBV29-1 to TRBJ2-1; D is possibly TRBD2 (7 bases). The CDR3 length is 12 residues. V gave up 6 bases and J gave up 7 bases, with 13 bases separating them. The germline CDR1 and CDR2 sequences are SQVTM and ANQGSEA. CDR3 DNA sequence: TGCAGCGTGGGGAGGGGGAAGAATGAGCAGTTCTTC. The encoded protein is CSVGRGKNEQFF.

The chain has TRBV15 and TRBJ1-3, with 8 bases that match TRBD1. Germline V gives CDR1 LNHNV, CDR2 YYDKDF (reference sequence). The J segment lost 5 bases and the V segment lost 3 bases, leaving 9 bases of the junction unmatched. The CDR3 contains 16 residues. The CDR3 here is CATSSIPGTGRNTIYF. The CDR3 nucleotides read TGTGCCACCAGCAGCATCCCAGGGACAGGAAGAAACACCATATATTTT.

The chain couples TRBV11-3 to TRBJ2-1, with 14 bases aligning to TRBD2. The germline V gene has CDR1 SGHNT and CDR2 YENEEA. The CDR3 is 15 residues long. The V segment lost 4 bases and the J segment 7 bases; nucleotides outside the gene matches: 3. The DNA of the CDR3 is TGTGCCAGCAGCTCCGGGACTAGCGGGAGAAATGAGCAGTTCTTC. This codes for CASSSGTSGRNEQFF.

V usage is TRBV10-1 and J usage is TRBJ1-1; possibly TRBD1 for D (5 bases). Between the trimmed V and J ends, which lost 5 bases and 4 bases, there was a span of 14 bases. CDR3 size: 14 residues. Germline lookup yields CDR1 WNHNN and CDR2 SYGVQD (reference sequence). The DNA of the CDR3 is TGCGCCAGCAGTCAGAATAGGGGAAGCACTGAAGCTTTCTTT. It specifies CASSQNRGSTEAFF.

There are many counts of this clonotype. The chain links TRBV6-4 to TRBJ1-1; D is ambiguous. V lost 6 bases, J lost 0 bases, and 8 bases lay in between. There are 13 residues in the CDR3. CDR1 is MRHNA and CDR2 is SNTAGT in the germline V gene. The CDR3 bases are TGTGCCAGCAGGATCAATGTGAACACTGAAGCTTTCTTT. Translating it yields CASRINVNTEAFF.

The sample holds a few counts of this clonotype. This chain uses TRBV28 with TRBJ2-2; TRBD1 aligns across 11 bases. This CDR3 contains 16 residues. J was trimmed by 6 bases and V by 5 bases; bases with no gene match: 8. The germline gives CDR1 MDHEN, CDR2 SYDVKM. The DNA of the CDR3 is TGTGCCAGCAGTACCCGGGACAGGGGGGTCTCCGGGGAGCTGTTTTTT. Translated, it gives CASSTRDRGVSGELFF.

The V and J genes are TRBV7-2 and TRBJ1-4; D is unresolved. V was clipped by 4 bases and J by 0 bases, with 12 bases between them. Germline V gives CDR1 SGHTA, CDR2 FQGNSA. The CDR3 has 16 residues. The CDR3 nucleotides read TGTGCCAGCAGCTCCTACGGGAGTTCAACTAATGAAAAACTGTTTTTT. Protein product: CASSSYGSSTNEKLFF. Using reference TRBV7-2 and TRBJ1-4 for the parts outside the CDR3, the full variable domain is GAGVSQSPSNKVTEKGKDVELRCDPISGHTALYWYRQSLGQGLEFLIYFQGNSAPDKSGLPSDRFSAERTGGSVSTLTIQRTQQEDSAVYLCASSSYGSSTNEKLFFGSGTQLSVL.

This clonotype was counted only a few times. This rearrangement joins TRBV5-6 to TRBJ1-2; D gene unclear. Germline assignment: CDR1 SGHDT and CDR2 YYEEEE. This CDR3 comprises 14 residues. Trimming cost V 0 bases and J 6 bases, with 12 bases left between them. The CDR3 coding sequence is TGTGCCAGCAGCTTGGACAGTTGGGTCGATGGCTACACCTTC. This codes for CASSLDSWVDGYTF.

The rearrangement uses TRBV11-2 and TRBJ2-2; 9 bases map to TRBD1. The germline V gene has CDR1 SGHAT and CDR2 FQNNGV. The CDR3 is made up of 15 amino acids. The ends lost 4 bases at V and 7 bases at J; junction bases unmatched: 7. The CDR3 sequence: CASSSNRDRVGELFF. CDR3 bases: TGTGCCAGCAGCTCGAACCGGGACAGGGTCGGGGAGCTGTTTTTT.

This clonotype was seen repeatedly, ten times or more. The chain recombines TRBV2 with TRBJ2-7; a possible D gene is TRBD1 (6 bases). This CDR3 spans 16 amino acids. Germline V gene lookup returns CDR1 SNHLY and CDR2 FYNNEI. V gave up 3 bases and J gave up 1 base, with 16 bases separating them. DNA of the CDR3: TGTGCCAGCAGTGATCGGCAGGGGATAGGGTCCTACGAGCAGTACTTC. Translating it yields CASSDRQGIGSYEQYF. The variable domain in full, with the rest retrieved from reference TRBV2 and TRBJ2-7, is EPEVTQTPSHQVTQMGQEVILRCVPISNHLYFYWYRQILGQKVEFLVSFYNNEISEKSEIFDDQFSVERPDGSNFTLKIRSTKLEDSAMYFCASSDRQGIGSYEQYFGPGTRLTVT.

There are many counts of this clonotype. The chain joins TRBV12-3 or TRBV12-4 to TRBJ1-4, with TRBD1 matching over 8 bases. Losses at the gene ends were 3 bases for V and 8 bases for J; bases not matched to a gene: 8. This CDR3 comprises 15 residues. DNA of the CDR3: TGTGCCAGCAGTTTTGAAACAGGGGGAAGCGAAAAACTGTTTTTT. This sequence encodes CASSFETGGSEKLFF.

This clonotype was counted ten times or more. This rearrangement joins TRBV6-6 to TRBJ2-3; D remains ambiguous. Trimming pared 2 bases from V and 4 bases from J, leaving 10 bases between. The CDR3 is 14 residues long. The germline gives CDR1 MNHNY, CDR2 SVGAGI (reference sequence). Here the CDR3 DNA reads TGTGCCAGCAGTTACGAAGGGTCCTCAGATACGCAGTATTTT. Amino acid sequence: CASSYEGSSDTQYF.

This sequence joins TRBV13 and TRBJ2-1; D is possibly TRBD2 (5 bases). The CDR3 sequence is 17 residues long. Germline assignment: CDR1 PRHDT and CDR2 FYEKMQ (reference sequence). Between the trimmed V and J ends, which lost 5 bases and 1 base, there was a span of 18 bases. The CDR3 nucleotides are TGTGCCAGCAGCCGAACAGCCGGTACTAGGTCCTACAATGAGCAGTTCTTC. Its protein product is CASSRTAGTRSYNEQFF. Full variable domain (outside the CDR3, taken from reference TRBV13 and TRBJ2-1): AAGVIQSPRHLIKEKRETATLKCYPIPRHDTVYWYQQGPGQDPQFLISFYEKMQSDKGSIPDRFSAQQFSDYHSELNMSSLELGDSALYFCASSRTAGTRSYNEQFFGPGTRLTVL.

This clonotype was found many times. The rearrangement joins TRBV28 to TRBJ2-1, with TRBD1 as a possible D gene (6 bases). Germline CDR1 and CDR2: MDHEN and SYDVKM. The length of the CDR3 is 12 residues. V shed 3 bases and J shed 11 bases, with 11 bases lying between them. The CDR3 reads CASSFPGTKQFF. In DNA form, the CDR3 reads TGTGCCAGCAGTTTCCCAGGGACAAAGCAGTTCTTC.

This sequence joins TRBV12-3 or TRBV12-4 and TRBJ2-7; TRBD2 matches at 7 bases. The V and J ends lost 5 bases and 6 bases, in that order; junction bases with no gene match: 10. This CDR3 is built from 14 residues. The CDR3 region has the DNA TGTGCCAGCAGTGGCGGGAGCCCCATGGCCGAGCAGTACTTC. Translated: CASSGGSPMAEQYF.